This paragraph covers one TCR beta chain sequence. Other DNA sequences in this sample translate to the same CDR3. The data stem from a study of shared clonotypes between healthy human individuals. With 0 bases removed from V and 0 bases from J, the gap between germline ends came to 3 bases. There are 13 residues in the CDR3. Germline V gene data show CDR1 as SGHRS and CDR2 as YFSETQ. Genomic DNA from each subset was divided evenly over several immunoSEQ plates. Clones were sequenced by immunoSEQ multiplex PCR, and TCRdb holds only the in-frame ones, with some missing. Here the sample spans 2 million to 2.5 million clones, approximately 93% being singletons.

The rearrangement uses TRBV5-1 and TRBJ1-2; D ambiguous. The source material was naive CD4+ T cells from PBMCs. Subset meaning: CD45RA+ positively selected. The clonotype comes from a man aged 18 to 30 in good health. Some clones in this sample may be carry-over from other donors' samples. CDR3 in DNA: TGCGCCAGCAGCTTGGTACCTAACTATGGCTACACCTTC. Amino acid sequence: CASSLVPNYGYTF.